This TCR beta chain originates from a study of tumor T cells in aggressive B-cell lymphoma. The repertoire was sequenced with immunoSEQ multiplex PCR; TCRdb's copy has only in-frame clones and lacks some. This repertoire shows about 2,100 clones, around 88% found once; its top ten account for 19%. This sequence was found in an adult with diffuse large B cell lymphoma. Sequencing was performed on tumor tissue.

Written as DNA, the CDR3 is TGTGCCAGTAGTATTTCCGTGGGTGCTAGTGGGAACATTCAGTACTTC. Translating gives CASSISVGASGNIQYF. This chain uses TRBV19 with TRBJ2-4; no clear D gene. V lost 3 bases and J 7 bases, leaving 19 bases between the germline ends. Germline loops: CDR1 LNHDA, CDR2 SQIVND (reference sequence). CDR3 length: 16 residues. The full variable domain, in which reference TRBV19 and TRBJ2-4 provide the parts outside the CDR3, is DGGITQSPKYLFRKEGQNVTLSCEQNLNHDAMYWYRQDPGQGLRLIYYSQIVNDFQKGDIAEGYSVSREKKESFPLTVTSAQKNPTAFYLCASSISVGASGNIQYFGAGTRLSVL.